The 25 T cell receptor beta chains below come from one sample, sequenced in a study of neurological immune-mediated disorders. TCRdb analysed the 5' RACE reads with MiXCR anew, one entry per CDR3 protein. Seen here are 25,000 to 40,000 distinct CDR3 sequences, approximately 1.4% observed once, and the top ten hold around 9%. What was sequenced was PBMCs. The receptor set was obtained from a woman younger than 45 with multiple sclerosis.

This clonotype came up many times. The chain joins TRBV3-1 to TRBJ2-5; TRBD2 aligns across 11 bases. Germline values: CDR1 LGHDT, CDR2 YNNKEL (reference sequence). This CDR3 spans 17 amino acids. With V trimmed by 4 bases and J by 1 base, 8 bases remained unmatched. The CDR3 loop is CASSRRLAGPIQETQYF. As DNA, the CDR3 is TGTGCCAGCAGCCGACGACTAGCGGGGCCGATCCAAGAGACCCAGTACTTC.

This clonotype was seen many times. V is TRBV5-1 and J is TRBJ1-2, with D possibly TRBD1 on 6 matching bases. The CDR3 is 20 amino acids. CDR1 is SGHRS and CDR2 is YFSETQ in the germline V gene. Trimming took off 4 bases at V and 1 base at J, with 29 bases between the two ends. CDR3 bases: TGCGCCAGCAGCGCTCCGGGACAAGGCCCTACCCCAACCGATAACTATGGCTACACCTTC. This gives the protein CASSAPGQGPTPTDNYGYTF.

The table lists this clonotype with many counts. The rearrangement links TRBV5-1 to TRBJ2-1, with D possibly matching TRBD2 (5 bases). This CDR3 comprises 15 residues. Looked up from germline, CDR1 is SGHRS and CDR2 is YFSETQ. V was pared by 4 bases and J by 2 bases, with 13 bases between. This chain's CDR3 is CASSHGVATYNEQFF. CDR3 coding DNA: TGCGCCAGCAGCCACGGGGTCGCGACCTACAATGAGCAGTTCTTC.

In its sample, this clonotype was seen many times. The chain links TRBV5-1 to TRBJ1-2; 9 nucleotides agree with TRBD1. V shed 4 bases, J shed 7 bases, and the junction held 8 bases outside the gene matches. CDR1 is SGHRS, CDR2 YFSETQ, per germline. The CDR3 is 14 residues long. The CDR3 nucleotides read TGCGCCAGCAGCCAAAGGACAGGGGCGCTTGGCTACACCTTC. Amino acid sequence: CASSQRTGALGYTF.

This clonotype occurred many times. CDR3 in DNA: TGCGCCAGCAGCTCGGGGGGTTACGAGCAGTACTTC. This encodes CASSSGGYEQYF. V usage is TRBV5-1 and J usage is TRBJ2-7, with TRBD2 identical over 7 bases. This CDR3 contains 12 residues. Trimming took 3 bases from V and 4 from J; bases not matched to a gene: 1. CDR1 is SGHRS, CDR2 YFSETQ, per germline.

This clonotype was observed at least ten times. The rearrangement uses TRBV5-6 and TRBJ2-1, with D unresolved. The CDR3 has 11 residues. The V gene's germline CDR1 is SGHDT and CDR2 YYEEEE. V dropped 0 bases and J dropped 14 bases, with 9 bases sitting between them. The CDR3 here is CASSLVSREFF. In DNA, the CDR3 is TGTGCCAGCAGCTTGGTGTCTAGAGAGTTCTTC.

This clonotype is labeled medium-sized. The J gene is TRBJ2-5, the V gene TRBV12-3 or TRBV12-4, with 7 nucleotides matching TRBD1. The junction had 7 bases not matched to a gene; V was cut back by 5 bases and J by 1 base. The CDR3 loop spans 15 amino acids. DNA for the CDR3: TGTGCCAGCAGTGACCGGGACAGCTTCCAAGAGACCCAGTACTTC. The encoded protein is CASSDRDSFQETQYF.

This clonotype was found many times. The genes are TRBV12-3 or TRBV12-4 and TRBJ2-7; D unclear. There are 11 residues in the CDR3. Trimming shortened V by 5 bases and J by 2 bases, and 4 bases separated the two germline ends. The CDR3 is CASSNAYEQYF. In nucleotides, the CDR3 is TGTGCCAGCAGTAATGCCTACGAGCAGTACTTC.

This clonotype was seen many times. V and J are TRBV12-3 or TRBV12-4 and TRBJ1-3; TRBD1 might be the D (6 bases). V lost 5 bases and J 4 bases, leaving 12 bases between the germline ends. The CDR3 totals 14 residues. DNA of the CDR3: TGTGCCAGCAGTCCCACGGGACACGGAAACACCATATATTTT. Amino acid sequence: CASSPTGHGNTIYF.

This clonotype was picked up many times. The chain uses TRBV7-2 and TRBJ2-5; 8 bases are a match to TRBD1. The CDR3 runs to 13 residues. V lost 4 bases and J lost 6; bases outside the gene matches: 4. The V gene's germline CDR1 is SGHTA and CDR2 FQGNSA. Here the CDR3 DNA reads TGTGCCAGCAGCTCGGACAGGGTAAAGACCCAGTACTTC. It yields the protein CASSSDRVKTQYF.

This clonotype was picked up many times. The chain uses TRBV27 and TRBJ2-5, with D perhaps matching TRBD1 or TRBD2 (6 bases each). The CDR3 is 15 residues long. The V and J ends lost 4 bases and 2 bases respectively, with 14 bases between them. Germline V gives CDR1 MNHEY, CDR2 SMNVEV (reference sequence). The CDR3 bases are TGTGCCAGCAGTTCCCGAGGGGGGCCGCAAGAGACCCAGTACTTC. Translating gives CASSSRGGPQETQYF.

This clonotype was picked up many times. This chain connects TRBV7-2 to TRBJ2-7; 8 positions agree with TRBD2. Germline-derived CDR1 and CDR2 are SGHTA and FQGNSA. This CDR3 has 15 amino acids. V trimming: 4 bases; J trimming: 2 bases; junction bases outside the gene matches: 7. This chain's CDR3 is CASSSLAGGTYEQYF. As DNA, the CDR3 is TGTGCCAGCAGCTCCTTGGCGGGGGGTACCTACGAGCAGTACTTC.

This clonotype was detected many times. The gene calls are TRBV10-3 and TRBJ1-1; no definite D call. The CDR3 length is 12 residues. V lost 3 bases to trimming and J lost 8 bases, with 10 bases between them. Germline V gene lookup returns CDR1 ENHRY and CDR2 SYGVKD. The CDR3 bases are TGTGCCATCAGTGACGGTCTGAGGGAAGCTTTCTTT. It translates to CAISDGLREAFF.

This clonotype was detected ten times or more. The chain has TRBV29-1 and TRBJ1-2; TRBD1 matches at 8 bases. CDR3 length equals 12 residues. J gave up 4 bases and V 8 bases, and 6 bases lay outside the gene matches. The germline V gene has CDR1 SQVTM and CDR2 ANQGSEA. DNA for the CDR3: TGCAGCTCGGGGACAGGCCCCTATGGCTACACCTTC. Its translation is CSSGTGPYGYTF.

Ten or more counts support this clonotype. The chain combines TRBV7-9 with TRBJ1-3; D is ambiguous. This CDR3 is 15 amino acids long. Trimming took off 2 bases at V and 0 bases at J, with 8 bases between the two ends. Germline V gene sequence: CDR1 SEHNR, CDR2 FQNEAQ (reference sequence). The CDR3 is CASSLPRGSGNTIYF. The CDR3 DNA is TGTGCCAGCAGCTTACCCCGGGGCTCTGGAAACACCATATATTTT.

This clonotype was seen ten or more times. This rearrangement joins TRBV7-2 to TRBJ2-2; TRBD1 agrees at 7 bases. The J segment lost 4 bases and the V segment lost 4 bases, leaving 6 bases of the junction unmatched. The CDR3 has 15 residues. Germline V gene data show CDR1 as SGHTA and CDR2 as FQGNSA. The CDR3 reads CASSSTGVGTGELFF. The CDR3 DNA reads TGTGCCAGCAGCTCAACAGGGGTAGGCACCGGGGAGCTGTTTTTT. Full variable domain (outside the CDR3, taken from reference TRBV7-2 and TRBJ2-2): GAGVSQSPSNKVTEKGKDVELRCDPISGHTALYWYRQSLGQGLEFLIYFQGNSAPDKSGLPSDRFSAERTGGSVSTLTIQRTQQEDSAVYLCASSSTGVGTGELFFGEGSRLTVL.

In its sample, this clonotype was seen a few times. J is TRBJ1-6 and V is TRBV7-9; 7 bases line up with TRBD1. CDR1 is SEHNR and CDR2 is FQNEAQ in the germline V gene (reference sequence). The length of the CDR3 is 15 residues. J gave up 10 bases and V 5 bases, and 11 bases lay outside the gene matches. CDR3 sequence reads: CASSPGLGGKSPLHF. The CDR3 bases are TGTGCCAGCAGCCCCGGGTTAGGGGGCAAGTCACCCCTCCACTTT.

In this sample, this clonotype turned up many times. V gene TRBV7-2 combines with J gene TRBJ2-7; either TRBD1 or TRBD2 may supply D (5 bases each). The CDR3 runs to 15 residues. The V gene lost 1 base and the J gene lost 9 bases, with 19 bases spanning the gap. Germline CDR1 reads SGHTA; CDR2 reads FQGNSA. CDR3 in DNA: TGTGCCAGCAGCTTAGAAGGGACCTCTGTATCTGTGCAGTACTTC. This gives the protein CASSLEGTSVSVQYF. Complete variable domain (other parts from reference TRBV7-2 and TRBJ2-7): GAGVSQSPSNKVTEKGKDVELRCDPISGHTALYWYRQSLGQGLEFLIYFQGNSAPDKSGLPSDRFSAERTGGSVSTLTIQRTQQEDSAVYLCASSLEGTSVSVQYFGPGTRLTVT.

This clonotype was counted many times. The gene calls are TRBV9 and TRBJ2-3; D not certain. Germline CDR1 SGDLS, CDR2 YYNGEE. This CDR3 region has 12 residues. Between the trimmed V and J ends, which lost 0 bases and 5 bases, there was a span of 4 bases. DNA for the CDR3: TGTGCCAGCAGCGTAGAGATAGATACGCAGTATTTT. Amino acids: CASSVEIDTQYF.

This clonotype showed up many times. V usage is TRBV5-1 and J usage is TRBJ2-2, with D maybe TRBD2 (5 bases). CDR1 and CDR2 (germline): SGHRS, YFSETQ. V lost 2 bases and J 7 bases, leaving 9 bases between the germline ends. The CDR3 covers 13 residues. The chain's CDR3 is CASSFGDGGELFF. The CDR3 DNA sequence: TGCGCCAGCAGCTTCGGGGATGGCGGGGAGCTGTTTTTT.

This clonotype was picked up many times. The rearrangement links TRBV20-1 to TRBJ1-5, with D possibly matching TRBD1 (6 bases). Germline CDR1 reads DFQATT; CDR2 reads SNEGSKA (reference sequence). This CDR3 spans 13 amino acids. The ends were cut back, 4 bases at V and 6 bases at J, with 13 bases in the middle. CDR3 region: CSATGGIIQPQHF. The CDR3 coding sequence is TGCAGTGCTACCGGGGGCATTATTCAGCCCCAGCATTTT.

There are many counts of this clonotype. DNA of the CDR3: TGTGCCAGTGGGTTCAATTCGTATCAGCCCCAGCATTTT. The encoded protein is CASGFNSYQPQHF. The chain links TRBV27 to TRBJ1-5, with D hard to call. Trimming pared 9 bases from V and 5 bases from J, leaving 14 bases between. The CDR3 length is 13 residues. Germline CDR1 and CDR2: MNHEY and SMNVEV (reference sequence).

This clonotype came up many times. This chain links TRBV4-1 with TRBJ1-5; a weak D match, TRBD1 (5 bases). CDR1 MGHRA and CDR2 YSYEKL come from the germline V gene. V was clipped by 0 bases and J by 6 bases, with 12 bases between them. CDR3 size: 15 residues. The CDR3 DNA follows: TGCGCCAGCAGCCAAGAAATCAGGGTCGGTCAGCCCCAGCATTTT. Translated: CASSQEIRVGQPQHF.

This clonotype has ten or more counts. The rearrangement uses TRBV24-1 and TRBJ2-3, with a weak D call TRBD2 (6 bases). There are 15 residues in the CDR3. The germline V and J ends were trimmed by 1 base and 6 bases, with 13 bases remaining between them. Germline V gene lookup returns CDR1 KGHDR and CDR2 SFDVKD. In DNA, the CDR3 is TGTGCCACCAGTGATTTTCGGGGACTGGCGGATACGCAGTATTTT. It yields the protein CATSDFRGLADTQYF.

This clonotype was counted many times. The J gene is TRBJ2-5, the V gene TRBV20-1; D is undetermined. The V end lost 0 bases, the J end lost 7 bases, and 12 bases lay between the germline ends. The CDR3 has 13 residues. Germline V lookup: CDR1 DFQATT, CDR2 SNEGSKA (reference sequence). CDR3 sequence: CSARDAAVGTQYF. For the CDR3, the DNA is TGCAGTGCTAGAGATGCCGCGGTGGGGACCCAGTACTTC.